Listed here are 5 T cell receptor beta chains from one sample, sequenced in a study of cytomegalovirus exposure and HLA in healthy donors. The PCR used 60 Vbeta and 13 Jbeta primers. The assay was immunoSEQ multiplex PCR, and TCRdb's table has in-frame clones only and misses some. In the table there are 90,000 to 120,000 clones, roughly 80% of which are singletons. Sequencing was done on a sample of PBMCs. Every receptor here comes from a young man in good health and CMV-seropositive.

This clone was counted only a few times. The chain carries TRBV15 and TRBJ1-6, with 9 bases matching TRBD1. Trimming at V came to 3 bases and at J to 7 bases, leaving 4 bases not matched to a gene. The CDR3 contains 15 residues. Germline assignment: CDR1 LNHNV and CDR2 YYDKDF (reference sequence). CDR3 coding DNA: TGTGCCACCAGCAGGGATGGACAGGGGAATTCACCCCTCCACTTT. Translation: CATSRDGQGNSPLHF.

V gene TRBV6-1 combines with J gene TRBJ1-2; a possible D gene is TRBD1 (5 bases). V lost 5 bases and J lost 1, with 11 bases in between. The length of the CDR3 is 14 residues. CDR1 MNHNS and CDR2 SASEGT come from the germline V gene. The CDR3 reads CASSRQGVNYGYTF. CDR3 coding DNA: TGTGCCAGCAGTAGGCAGGGTGTTAACTATGGCTACACCTTC.

V gene TRBV11-2 combines with J gene TRBJ2-7; 7 bases match TRBD1. Germline loops: CDR1 SGHAT, CDR2 FQNNGV. The CDR3 totals 16 residues. Germline trimming cut 1 base from V and 0 bases from J; bases unmatched to any gene: 6. The chain's CDR3 is CASSLVGTASSYEQYF. DNA of the CDR3: TGTGCCAGCAGCTTAGTTGGGACAGCTAGCTCCTACGAGCAGTACTTC.

Concerning this clone: Relative to the germline gene, one junction end is altered; a read error may explain this. Here the CDR3 reads CSSSSKDRRLEPQHF. The CDR3, as DNA: TGTTCCAGCAGCTCTAAGGACAGGAGGCTTGAACCCCAGCATTTT. This sequence joins TRBV7-9 and TRBJ1-5; 7 nucleotides agree with TRBD1. This CDR3 spans 15 amino acids. The germline CDR1 and CDR2 sequences are SEHNR and FQNEAQ (reference sequence).

The rearrangement uses TRBV6-1 and TRBJ1-5; tentative D call: TRBD1 (6 bases). This CDR3 has 15 residues. Between the trimmed V and J ends, which lost 5 bases and 2 bases, there was a span of 13 bases. Per germline, CDR1 MNHNS and CDR2 SASEGT. The DNA of the CDR3 is TGTGCCAGCAGTCCACAGGGTGCGGGCAATCAGCCCCAGCATTTT. Translating it yields CASSPQGAGNQPQHF.